This TCR beta chain was observed in a study of T cell responses to AZD1222 COVID-19 vaccine. The table came from immunoSEQ multiplex PCR; TCRdb's copy has only in-frame clones and leaves some out. Among over 120,000 clones listed, around 84% were seen once. The CDR3 consists of 13 residues. Per the germline V gene, CDR1 is MNHEY and CDR2 is SMNVEV (reference sequence). Trimming took 6 bases from V and 14 from J, leaving 17 bases between them. The sample here was peripheral blood, taken 28 days after the second AZD1222 dose. The sequence was obtained from an adult who received the AZD1222 COVID-19 vaccine. The J gene is TRBJ1-6, the V gene TRBV27; perhaps TRBD1 as D (6 bases). The CDR3 region has the DNA TGTGCCAGCAGCCCCGCGTCACAGGGCACCCTCCACTTT. Its translation is CASSPASQGTLHF.